This TCR beta chain was sequenced in a study of blood T cells in healthy people across ages. A J-beta primer mix and a sample-barcoded 5' primer were used in a second PCR of roughly 6 to 11 cycles. TCRdb called the 5' RACE reads again in MiXCR, with one record for every CDR3 protein. In the table there are 1.5 million to 2 million distinct CDR3 sequences, about 31% of which are singletons. The CDR3 length is 15 residues. The germline gives CDR1 SGHRS, CDR2 YFSETQ. V dropped 4 bases and J dropped 2; count of bases not matched to a gene: 7. A note on this clonotype: Its antigen is not known.

Study-wide results and limits: Higher diversity and more naive CD4+ cells were features of long-lived donors, compared to aged donors.

Each donor was a healthy Caucasian individual from Russia, aged roughly 6 to 90. This sequence originates from a woman in her 30s in good health. The sequenced material came from blood. The V gene is TRBV5-1, the J gene TRBJ2-7; 9 nucleotides align to TRBD1. The CDR3 DNA reads as TGCGCCAGCAGCAGCGGGACAGGGTTCGCCTACGAGCAGTACTTC. This gives the protein CASSSGTGFAYEQYF.